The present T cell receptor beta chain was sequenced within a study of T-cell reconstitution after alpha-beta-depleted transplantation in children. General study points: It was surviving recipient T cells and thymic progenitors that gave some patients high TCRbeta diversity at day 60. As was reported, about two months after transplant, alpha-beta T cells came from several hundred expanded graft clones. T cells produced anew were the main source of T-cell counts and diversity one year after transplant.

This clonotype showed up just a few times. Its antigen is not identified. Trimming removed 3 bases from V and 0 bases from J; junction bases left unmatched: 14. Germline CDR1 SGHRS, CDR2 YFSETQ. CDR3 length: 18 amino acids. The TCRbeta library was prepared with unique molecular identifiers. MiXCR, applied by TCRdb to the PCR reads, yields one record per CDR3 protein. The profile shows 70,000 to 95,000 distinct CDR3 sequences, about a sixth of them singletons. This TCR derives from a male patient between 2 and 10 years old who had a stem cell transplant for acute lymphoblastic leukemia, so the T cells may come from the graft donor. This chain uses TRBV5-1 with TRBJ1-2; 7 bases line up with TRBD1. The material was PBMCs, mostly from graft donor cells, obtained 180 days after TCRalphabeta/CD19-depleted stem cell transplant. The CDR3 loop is CASSWTGLAGGTNYGYTF. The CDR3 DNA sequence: TGCGCCAGCAGCTGGACAGGATTGGCCGGAGGTACTAACTATGGCTACACCTTC. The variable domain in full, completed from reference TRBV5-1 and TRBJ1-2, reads KAGVTQTPRYLIKTRGQQVTLSCSPISGHRSVSWYQQTPGQGLQFLFEYFSETQRNKGNFPGRFSGRQFSNSRSEMNVSTLELGDSALYLCASSWTGLAGGTNYGYTFGSGTRLTVV.